The 7 T cell receptor beta chains below come from one sample, sequenced in a study of T cells in Graves' hyperthyroidism and ophthalmopathy. The source material, RNA transcripts, was used to amplify TCR beta CDR3 regions. Initially, a first-round RT-PCR of the TCR CDR3 employed the HTBI primer set. TCRdb ran MiXCR on the multiplex PCR reads and lists one entry per CDR3 protein. The sample holds hundreds of thousands of distinct CDR3 sequences; 20% are singletons and the top ten take roughly 50%. The sequencing input was blood. Receptors were obtained from a man aged 40-55 years with Graves' ophthalmopathy.

The rearrangement joins TRBV5-1 to TRBJ1-1, with a tentative D call TRBD1 (6 bases). The CDR3 has 15 amino acids. The germline gives CDR1 SGHRS, CDR2 YFSETQ. The V end was cut by 0 bases, the J end by 7 bases, with 16 bases between. CDR3 nucleotides: TGCGCCAGCAGCTTGGCGGGGGGGAGACAGGTTGAAGCTTTCTTT. Translation: CASSLAGGRQVEAFF.

The V call is TRBV6-1, the J call TRBJ2-5; D possibly corresponds to TRBD2 (6 bases). The germline V and J ends were trimmed by 8 bases and 3 bases, with 13 bases remaining between them. This CDR3 comprises 13 residues. CDR1 and CDR2 from the germline V gene are MNHNS and SASEGT. This chain's CDR3 is CASGGWGKETQYF. The CDR3 coding sequence is TGTGCCAGCGGAGGGTGGGGAAAAGAGACCCAGTACTTC.

This clonotype was seen more than once but under ten times. This sequence joins TRBV2 and TRBJ2-5, with a possible D match to TRBD1 (8 bases). CDR1 SNHLY and CDR2 FYNNEI come from the germline V gene. This CDR3 region has 13 residues. V was trimmed by 6 bases and J by 13 bases, leaving 21 bases between them. The CDR3: CASRGTGTGGRYF. The CDR3 DNA reads TGTGCCAGCAGGGGGACAGGCACGGGGGGTCGGTACTTC.

This clonotype has ten or more counts. The V call is TRBV6-1, the J call TRBJ1-1; 8 nucleotides align to TRBD1. The V and J ends lost 7 bases and 1 base, in that order; junction bases with no gene match: 11. The V gene's germline CDR1 is MNHNS and CDR2 SASEGT. CDR3 size: 16 residues. The CDR3 DNA reads TGTGCCAGCACCATGCCGATTGGGACAGGGAACACTGAAGCTTTCTTT. This sequence encodes CASTMPIGTGNTEAFF.

As concerns this clonotype: The CDR3 does not close with the conserved phenylalanine or tryptophan, likely indicating a read error. The genes are TRBV4-3 and TRBJ2-1, with D maybe TRBD2 (5 bases). V lost 2 bases and J 2 bases, leaving 16 bases between the germline ends. The germline V gene has CDR1 LGHNA and CDR2 YSLEER. This CDR3 has 17 residues. CDR3 DNA: TGCGCCAGCAGCCAATCCGGCGGTCAGCGGACCTACAATGAGCAGTTCCTC. Translating gives CASSQSGGQRTYNEQFL.

The V call is TRBV6-1, the J call TRBJ2-2; D may correspond to TRBD1 or TRBD2 (5 bases each). Looked up from germline, CDR1 is MNHNS and CDR2 is SASEGT. The CDR3 is 13 residues long. Trimming removed 7 bases at V and 4 bases at J, with 10 bases between. This CDR3 is CASTGQGTGELFF. The CDR3 DNA sequence: TGTGCCAGCACGGGGCAGGGCACCGGGGAGCTGTTTTTT.

A few counts support this clonotype. This chain's CDR3 is CASSLNRRYSSYEQYF. In DNA form, the CDR3 reads TGTGCCAGCAGCTTAAACCGAAGGTACTCTTCCTACGAGCAGTACTTC. The chain employs TRBV11-2 and TRBJ2-7, with unresolved D. The V end lost 2 bases, the J end lost 1 base, and 15 bases lay between the germline ends. In germline, CDR1 is SGHAT, CDR2 FQNNGV. The CDR3 contains 16 residues. The full variable domain, in which reference TRBV11-2 and TRBJ2-7 provide the parts outside the CDR3, is EAGVAQSPRYKIIEKRQSVAFWCNPISGHATLYWYQQILGQGPKLLIQFQNNGVVDDSQLPKDRFSAERLKGVDSTLKIQPAKLEDSAVYLCASSLNRRYSSYEQYFGPGTRLTVT.